The entry that follows covers one T cell receptor beta chain sequence. V lost 8 bases and J 4 bases, leaving 15 bases between the germline ends. The CDR3 extends over 14 amino acids. Germline lookup yields CDR1 SGHTA and CDR2 FQGNSA. The data were obtained in a study of blood T cell repertoires in COVID-19. Study-wide context: The study drew acute and convalescent COVID-19 samples from the United States, Italy and Spain. Sources were T cells, B-cell-depleted T cells, or PBMCs; the material itself was cDNA or gDNA.

Seattle patients were enrolled during active infection and followed longitudinally. As originally analysed: For nucleated cells, counts were estimated from reference gene primer amplification. The repertoire was sequenced with immunoSEQ multiplex PCR; TCRdb's copy has only in-frame clones and lacks some. The V and J calls and clone size are taken from that table; D and trimming were inferred from the DNA. Of roughly 340,000 clones listed, 87% are singletons. The chain has TRBV7-2 and TRBJ2-1; a weak D match, TRBD2 (7 bases). The receptor was isolated from a woman in her 50s with COVID-19, enrolled during active disease. Material: peripheral blood. CDR3: CASQRGDIYNEQFF. CDR3 in DNA: TGTGCCAGCCAACGGGGGGACATATACAATGAGCAGTTCTTC. The full variable domain, in which reference TRBV7-2 and TRBJ2-1 provide the parts outside the CDR3, is GAGVSQSPSNKVTEKGKDVELRCDPISGHTALYWYRQSLGQGLEFLIYFQGNSAPDKSGLPSDRFSAERTGGSVSTLTIQRTQQEDSAVYLCASQRGDIYNEQFFGPGTRLTVL.